This T cell receptor beta chain was captured by sequencing in a study of T cells after yellow fever vaccination. Study outcomes and limitations: Subsequent booster samples again held most clones from primary vaccination (96% CD4, roughly 91% CD8).

There are many counts of this clonotype. Its antigen is currently unknown. Using its own MiXCR run on the 5' RACE reads, TCRdb lists one record per CDR3 protein. The repertoire holds roughly 310,000 distinct CDR3 sequences, with roughly 9.4% as singletons. Germline V CDR1 and CDR2: SQVTM, ANQGSEA. There are 13 residues in the CDR3. Trimming stripped 4 bases from V and 5 bases from J, with 14 bases between. The source is a man between 18 and 29 years old who received the YFV17D yellow fever vaccine. This sample comprised PBMCs, obtained on the day of the first yellow fever vaccination. The V and J genes are TRBV29-1 and TRBJ1-1; D is possibly TRBD1 (5 bases). The CDR3 bases are TGCAGCGTTGGGACACAGGAGGGAACTGAAGCTTTCTTT. Encoded protein: CSVGTQEGTEAFF. Together with reference TRBV29-1 and TRBJ1-1, the CDR3 gives the full variable domain: SAVISQKPSRDICQRGTSLTIQCQVDSQVTMMFWYRQQPGQSLTLIATANQGSEATYESGFVIDKFPISRPNLTFSTLTVSNMSPEDSSIYLCSVGTQEGTEAFFGQGTRLTVV.